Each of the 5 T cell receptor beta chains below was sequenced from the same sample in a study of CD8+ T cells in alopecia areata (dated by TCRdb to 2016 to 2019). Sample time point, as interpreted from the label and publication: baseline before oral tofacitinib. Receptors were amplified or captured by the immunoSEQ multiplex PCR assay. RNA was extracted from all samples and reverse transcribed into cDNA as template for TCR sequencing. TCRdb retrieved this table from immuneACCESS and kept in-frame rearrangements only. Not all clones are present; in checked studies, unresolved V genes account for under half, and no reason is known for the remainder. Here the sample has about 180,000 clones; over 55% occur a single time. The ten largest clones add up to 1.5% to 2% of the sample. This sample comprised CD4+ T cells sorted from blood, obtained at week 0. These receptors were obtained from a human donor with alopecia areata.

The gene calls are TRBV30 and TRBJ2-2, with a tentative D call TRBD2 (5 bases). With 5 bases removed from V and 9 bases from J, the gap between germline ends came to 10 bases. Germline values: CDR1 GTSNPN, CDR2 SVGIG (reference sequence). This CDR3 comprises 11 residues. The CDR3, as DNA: TGTGCCTGGTCCCGGGGTAGGGAGCTGTTTTTT. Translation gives CAWSRGRELFF.

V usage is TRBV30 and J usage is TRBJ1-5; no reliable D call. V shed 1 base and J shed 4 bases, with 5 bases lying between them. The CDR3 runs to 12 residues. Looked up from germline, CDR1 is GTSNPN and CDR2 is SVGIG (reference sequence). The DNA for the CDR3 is TGTGCCTGGAGTGATGGAAATCAGCCCCAGCATTTT. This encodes CAWSDGNQPQHF.

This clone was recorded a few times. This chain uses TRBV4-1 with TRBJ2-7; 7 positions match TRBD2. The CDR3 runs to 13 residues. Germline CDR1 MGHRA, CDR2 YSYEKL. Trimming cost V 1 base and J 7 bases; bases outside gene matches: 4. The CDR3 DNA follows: TGCGCCAGCAGCCAAGGTTGGGAGGGAGAGCAGTACTTC. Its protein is CASSQGWEGEQYF.

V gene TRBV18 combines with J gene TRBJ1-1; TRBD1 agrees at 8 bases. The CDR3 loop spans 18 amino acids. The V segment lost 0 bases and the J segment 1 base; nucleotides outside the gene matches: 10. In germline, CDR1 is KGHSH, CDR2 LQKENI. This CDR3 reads CASSPPMGTGIGNTEAFF. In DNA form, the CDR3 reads TGTGCCAGCTCACCACCGATGGGGACAGGAATCGGGAACACTGAAGCTTTCTTT.

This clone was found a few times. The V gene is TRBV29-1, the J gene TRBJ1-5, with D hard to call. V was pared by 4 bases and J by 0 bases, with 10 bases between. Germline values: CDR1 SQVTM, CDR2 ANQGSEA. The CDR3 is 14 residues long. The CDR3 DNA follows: TGCAGCGTTGGGACCTCGGGTAGCAATCAGCCCCAGCATTTT. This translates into CSVGTSGSNQPQHF.